This T cell receptor beta chain was captured in a study of blood T cell repertoires in COVID-19. Using immunoSEQ multiplex PCR, the repertoire was profiled, and TCRdb retains in-frame clones only, with some absent. The data show some 52,000 clones, roughly nine tenths seen once. CDR3 length: 14 amino acids. Germline CDR1 and CDR2: MDHEN and SYDVKM. V was cut by 5 bases and J by 3 bases, with 11 bases left in between. V gene TRBV28 combines with J gene TRBJ2-1; a possible D gene is TRBD2 (6 bases). The specimen sequenced was peripheral blood. This receptor was obtained from a man in his sixties with active COVID-19. CDR3 sequence reads: CASSKLALYNEQFF. The CDR3 DNA sequence: TGTGCCAGCAGTAAGCTAGCGCTCTACAATGAGCAGTTCTTC.